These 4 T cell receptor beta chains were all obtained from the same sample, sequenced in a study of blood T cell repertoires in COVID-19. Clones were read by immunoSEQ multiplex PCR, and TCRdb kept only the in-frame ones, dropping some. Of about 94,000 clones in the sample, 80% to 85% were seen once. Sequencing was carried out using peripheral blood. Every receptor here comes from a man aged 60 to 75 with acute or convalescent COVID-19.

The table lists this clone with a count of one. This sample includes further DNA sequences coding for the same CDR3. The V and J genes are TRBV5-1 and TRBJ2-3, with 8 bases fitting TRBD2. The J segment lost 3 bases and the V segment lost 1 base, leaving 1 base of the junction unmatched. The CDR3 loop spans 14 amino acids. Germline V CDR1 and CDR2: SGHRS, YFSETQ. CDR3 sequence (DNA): TGCGCCAGCAGCTTGCAGCGGGGGACAGATACGCAGTATTTT. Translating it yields CASSLQRGTDTQYF.

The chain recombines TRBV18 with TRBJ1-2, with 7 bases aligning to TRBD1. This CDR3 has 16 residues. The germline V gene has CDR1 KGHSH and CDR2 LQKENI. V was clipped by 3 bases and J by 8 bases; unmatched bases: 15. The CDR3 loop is CASSPGNLDRVKGYTF. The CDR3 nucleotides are TGTGCCAGCTCACCCGGAAATCTAGACAGGGTGAAGGGCTACACCTTC.

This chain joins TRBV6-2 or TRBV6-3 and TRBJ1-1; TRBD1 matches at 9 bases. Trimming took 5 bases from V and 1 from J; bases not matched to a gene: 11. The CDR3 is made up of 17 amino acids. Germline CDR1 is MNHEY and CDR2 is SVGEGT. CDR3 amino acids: CASSKPGQGARNTEAFF. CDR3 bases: TGTGCCAGCAGTAAACCGGGACAGGGAGCGAGGAACACTGAAGCTTTCTTT.

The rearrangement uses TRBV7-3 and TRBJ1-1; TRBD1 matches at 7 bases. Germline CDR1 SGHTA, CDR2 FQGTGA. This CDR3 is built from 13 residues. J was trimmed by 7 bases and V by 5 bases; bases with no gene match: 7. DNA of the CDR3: TGTGCCAGCAGCCAAGACAGGGTCAGTGAAGCTTTCTTT. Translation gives CASSQDRVSEAFF.